This TCR beta chain was recovered during a study of blood T cell repertoires in COVID-19. For the study at large: PBMCs, B-cell-depleted T cells, or T cells provided the cDNA or gDNA that made up the material.

How the authors handled the data: Researchers report that nucleated cell counts were estimated from reference gene primer amplification. Profiled with immunoSEQ multiplex PCR; TCRdb holds only in-frame clones, not every one. That table supplies the V and J calls and clone size; D and trimming were determined from the DNA. The sample includes about 83,000 clones, around 90% seen only once; the top ten take around 7.8%. There are 16 residues in the CDR3. V dropped 2 bases and J dropped 4; count of bases not matched to a gene: 7. Germline-derived CDR1 and CDR2 are SEHNR and FQNEAQ (reference sequence). J is TRBJ1-3 and V is TRBV7-9, with 8 bases identical to TRBD1. The source material was peripheral blood. This receptor was obtained from a man older than 75 with active or convalescent COVID-19. In nucleotides, the CDR3 is TGTGCCAGCAGCTTATTGGACAGGGCCCTCGGAAACACCATATATTTT. It codes for CASSLLDRALGNTIYF.